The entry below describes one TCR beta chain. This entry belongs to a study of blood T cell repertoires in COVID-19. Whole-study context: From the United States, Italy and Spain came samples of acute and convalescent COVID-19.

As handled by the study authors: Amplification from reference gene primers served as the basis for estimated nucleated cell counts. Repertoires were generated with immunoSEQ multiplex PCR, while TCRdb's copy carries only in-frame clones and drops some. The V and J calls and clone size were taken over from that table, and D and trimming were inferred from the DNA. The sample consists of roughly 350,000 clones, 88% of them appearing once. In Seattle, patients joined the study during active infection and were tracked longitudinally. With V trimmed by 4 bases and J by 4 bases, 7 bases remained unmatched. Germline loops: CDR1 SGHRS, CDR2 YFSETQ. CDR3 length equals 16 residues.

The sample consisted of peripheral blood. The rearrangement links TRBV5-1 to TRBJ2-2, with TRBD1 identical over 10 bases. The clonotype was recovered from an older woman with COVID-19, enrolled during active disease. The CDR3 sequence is CASSISGQGITGELFF. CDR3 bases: TGCGCCAGCAGCATCTCGGGACAGGGGATCACCGGGGAGCTGTTTTTT. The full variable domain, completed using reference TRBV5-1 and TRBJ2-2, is KAGVTQTPRYLIKTRGQQVTLSCSPISGHRSVSWYQQTPGQGLQFLFEYFSETQRNKGNFPGRFSGRQFSNSRSEMNVSTLELGDSALYLCASSISGQGITGELFFGEGSRLTVL.